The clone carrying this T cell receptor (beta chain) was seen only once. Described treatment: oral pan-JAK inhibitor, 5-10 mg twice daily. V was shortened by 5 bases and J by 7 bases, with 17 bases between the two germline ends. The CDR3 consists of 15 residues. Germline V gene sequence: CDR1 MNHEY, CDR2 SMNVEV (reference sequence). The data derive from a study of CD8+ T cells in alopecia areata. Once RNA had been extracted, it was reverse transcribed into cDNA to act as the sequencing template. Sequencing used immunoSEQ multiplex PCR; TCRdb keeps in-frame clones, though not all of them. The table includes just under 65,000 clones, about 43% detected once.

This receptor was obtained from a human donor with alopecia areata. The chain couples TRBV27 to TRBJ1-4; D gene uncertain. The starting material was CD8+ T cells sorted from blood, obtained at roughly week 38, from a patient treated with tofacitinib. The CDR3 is CASSEGPIQREKLFF. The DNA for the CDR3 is TGTGCCAGCAGTGAAGGACCGATACAACGTGAAAAACTGTTTTTT. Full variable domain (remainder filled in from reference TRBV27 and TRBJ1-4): EAQVTQNPRYLITVTGKKLTVTCSQNMNHEYMSWYRQDPGLGLRQIYYSMNVEVTDKGDVPEGYKVSRKEKRNFPLILESPSPNQTSLYFCASSEGPIQREKLFFGSGTQLSVL.